This T cell receptor (beta chain) derives from a study of T cells in Graves' hyperthyroidism and ophthalmopathy. General study points: Ophthalmopathy was distinguished from stable hyperthyroidism by 13 V-J signatures. The blood repertoire included most of the expanded thyroid clonotypes above 0.001.

RNA transcripts were the template for amplifying TCR beta CDR3 regions. First-round RT-PCR targeting the TCR CDR3 was performed with the HTBI primer set. TCRdb processed the multiplex PCR reads anew with MiXCR; each CDR3 protein has one entry. The table includes 350,000 to 450,000 distinct CDR3 sequences, about 18% detected once. A few counts support this clonotype. What it recognizes is unknown. Diagnostic assessment was based on clinical symptoms, serum thyroxine and TRAb, thyroid ultrasound and orbital computed tomography. Blood sampling occurred at first hyperthyroidism diagnosis, ahead of any ophthalmopathy symptoms. The CDR3 is 15 residues long. The V segment lost 3 bases and the J segment 7 bases; nucleotides outside the gene matches: 8.

Sequenced material: blood. The sequence derives from a woman aged 25 to 39 with Graves' hyperthyroidism that later progressed to Graves' ophthalmopathy. The chain has TRBV12-3 or TRBV12-4 and TRBJ2-5, with TRBD2 identical over 10 bases. In DNA, the CDR3 is TGTGCCAGCAGTTTTCTCAGCGGGGGGGTGAGGACCCAGTACTTC. This sequence encodes CASSFLSGGVRTQYF.